These 21 T cell receptor beta chains were sequenced from one sample in a study of blood T cells in healthy people across ages. A second roughly 6 to 11 cycle PCR used barcoded and J-beta primers. Using its own MiXCR run on the 5' RACE reads, TCRdb lists one record per CDR3 protein. Of 1.5 million to 2 million distinct CDR3 sequences in the sample, about 31% are singletons; the top ten hold roughly 10%. Sequenced sample: blood. The origin of the receptors is a woman aged 25-40 years in good health.

Many counts were recorded for this clonotype. This chain uses TRBV20-1 with TRBJ1-2; D remains unclear. V lost 6 bases and J lost 0, with 8 bases in between. Germline V gene sequence: CDR1 DFQATT, CDR2 SNEGSKA (reference sequence). The CDR3 consists of 12 residues. The CDR3 sequence: CSARSANYGYTF. The DNA of the CDR3 is TGCAGTGCCCGGAGCGCTAACTATGGCTACACCTTC.

The V gene is TRBV29-1, the J gene TRBJ2-7, with TRBD2 matching 12 bases. Germline CDR1 is SQVTM and CDR2 is ANQGSEA. The V gene end was trimmed by 7 bases and the J gene end by 0 bases; junction bases not matched to a gene: 16. The CDR3 spans 18 residues. Written as DNA, the CDR3 is TGCAGCGCCCAAACCTTGAGGACTAGCGGGGATAGCTCCTACGAGCAGTACTTC. This sequence encodes CSAQTLRTSGDSSYEQYF.

About this clonotype itself: This may be a read error: a much more frequent sequence differs by one nucleotide. The chain employs TRBV6-1 and TRBJ2-3; D may be TRBD1 or TRBD2 (5 bases each). Germline CDR1 MNHNS, CDR2 SASEGT. The CDR3 runs 16 residues. The CDR3 nucleotides are TGTGCCAGCAGTAAGATGGGACGCTTGAGCATAGATACGCAGTATTTT. Translating it yields CASSKMGRLSIDTQYF.

This clonotype was seen more than once but under ten times. The V and J genes are TRBV12-3 or TRBV12-4 and TRBJ2-1; D may be TRBD2 (6 bases). Deletions cut 5 bases from V and 8 bases from J, with 19 bases between. The CDR3 loop spans 15 amino acids. The CDR3, as DNA: TGTGCCAGCAGTGCCCGACTAGGTCGCCCCGATGAGCAGTTCTTC. Amino acid sequence: CASSARLGRPDEQFF.

As DNA, the CDR3 is TGTGCCAGCAGCCCCAAGGGAATGAACACTGAAGCTTTCTTT. Translation gives CASSPKGMNTEAFF. V gene TRBV11-1 combines with J gene TRBJ1-1, with unresolved D. CDR1 and CDR2 (germline): SGHAT, FQDESV (reference sequence). V was clipped by 5 bases and J by 0 bases, with 10 bases between them. The CDR3 is 14 amino acids.

The rearrangement uses TRBV5-1 and TRBJ2-3; 8 nucleotides line up with TRBD2. Germline CDR1 and CDR2: SGHRS and YFSETQ. This CDR3 has 12 residues. J was trimmed by 12 bases and V by 0 bases; bases with no gene match: 3. For the CDR3, the DNA is TGCGCCAGCAGCTTGGATAGCGGGAATCAGTATTTT. Translated: CASSLDSGNQYF. The variable domain in full, completed from reference TRBV5-1 and TRBJ2-3, reads KAGVTQTPRYLIKTRGQQVTLSCSPISGHRSVSWYQQTPGQGLQFLFEYFSETQRNKGNFPGRFSGRQFSNSRSEMNVSTLELGDSALYLCASSLDSGNQYFGPGTRLTVL.

In DNA form, the CDR3 reads TGTGCCTGGGGCAGGGGAATATCAGATACGCAGTATTTT. Protein: CAWGRGISDTQYF. The gene calls are TRBV30 and TRBJ2-3; D is possibly TRBD1 (6 bases). Trimming left V 5 bases short and J 4 bases short, with 13 bases between. The CDR3 totals 13 residues. Germline V CDR1 and CDR2: GTSNPN, SVGIG (reference sequence). Using reference TRBV30 and TRBJ2-3 for the parts outside the CDR3, the full variable domain is SQTIHQWPATLVQPVGSPLSLECTVEGTSNPNLYWYRQAAGRGLQLLFYSVGIGQISSEVPQNLSASRPQDRQFILSSKKLLLSDSGFYLCAWGRGISDTQYFGPGTRLTVL.

Remarks on this clonotype: Germline is not matched at one junction end, which may reflect a read error. The chain recombines TRBV5-4 with TRBJ2-3, with 12 bases lining up with TRBD2. Germline values: CDR1 SGHNT, CDR2 YYREEE (reference sequence). The CDR3 sequence is 16 residues long. The CDR3 is CASSSSGGDRTNTQYF. The CDR3 DNA is TGTGCCAGCAGTTCTAGCGGGGGGGATCGCACAAATACGCAGTATTTT. Full variable domain (remainder filled in from reference TRBV5-4 and TRBJ2-3): ETGVTQSPTHLIKTRGQQVTLRCSSQSGHNTVSWYQQALGQGPQFIFQYYREEENGRGNFPPRFSGLQFPNYSSELNVNALELDDSALYLCASSSSGGDRTNTQYFGPGTRLTVL.

This clonotype was seen once. This chain connects TRBV20-1 to TRBJ2-7; D not certain. The J call is doubtful: the DNA matches TRBJ2-5 better. Germline CDR1 and CDR2: DFQATT and SNEGSKA (reference sequence). The CDR3 totals 13 residues. The CDR3 is CSARVGYGWTQYF. The CDR3 bases are TGCAGTGCTAGGGTCGGATACGGATGGACCCAGTACTTC.

At least ten counts were recorded for this clonotype. V gene TRBV28 combines with J gene TRBJ2-1; TRBD1 aligns across 7 bases. CDR3 length: 16 amino acids. The V segment lost 1 base and the J segment 0 bases; nucleotides outside the gene matches: 3. CDR1 and CDR2 from the germline V gene are MDHEN and SYDVKM. The chain's CDR3 is CASSLFGTVSYNEQFF. Written as DNA, the CDR3 is TGTGCCAGCAGTTTATTTGGGACAGTCTCCTACAATGAGCAGTTCTTC. Full variable domain (outside the CDR3, taken from reference TRBV28 and TRBJ2-1): DVKVTQSSRYLVKRTGEKVFLECVQDMDHENMFWYRQDPGLGLRLIYFSYDVKMKEKGDIPEGYSVSREKKERFSLILESASTNQTSMYLCASSLFGTVSYNEQFFGPGTRLTVL.

This chain joins TRBV27 and TRBJ1-2, with 11 bases fitting TRBD1. Germline V gene data show CDR1 as MNHEY and CDR2 as SMNVEV (reference sequence). Trimming removed 5 bases from V and 4 bases from J; junction bases left unmatched: 9. The CDR3 consists of 16 residues. The CDR3 bases are TGTGCCAGCAGTCTAACAAGGACAGGGGGCCTCTATGGCTACACCTTC. The encoded protein is CASSLTRTGGLYGYTF.

This chain uses TRBV20-1 with TRBJ2-2, with 10 bases aligning to TRBD1. Germline trimming cut 6 bases from V and 3 bases from J; bases unmatched to any gene: 7. Germline CDR1 DFQATT, CDR2 SNEGSKA (reference sequence). This CDR3 is 15 amino acids long. This chain's CDR3 is CSAPDRGRDTGELFF. DNA for the CDR3: TGCAGTGCACCCGACAGGGGGCGAGACACCGGGGAGCTGTTTTTT.

This chain connects TRBV5-4 to TRBJ2-1, with D possibly called TRBD1 or TRBD2 (6 bases each). V was trimmed by 0 bases and J by 7 bases, leaving 14 bases between them. The CDR3 extends over 15 amino acids. Germline V gene lookup returns CDR1 SGHNT and CDR2 YYREEE (reference sequence). The DNA for the CDR3 is TGTGCCAGCAGCTTGGAGTTGGGGGGCGTTAATGAGCAGTTCTTC. Translation gives CASSLELGGVNEQFF.

On this clonotype itself: A much more abundant neighbour one base away suggests this may be a read error. The gene calls are TRBV29-1 and TRBJ1-2, with 8 bases identical to TRBD1. CDR3 length: 14 residues. The germline V gene has CDR1 SQVTM and CDR2 ANQGSEA. The CDR3 spells CSVEQGAGGYGHTF. The DNA for the CDR3 is TGCAGCGTTGAACAGGGGGCTGGCGGCTATGGCCACACCTTC.

The chain combines TRBV9 with TRBJ2-7; 9 bases line up with TRBD2. The germline gives CDR1 SGDLS, CDR2 YYNGEE. After removal of 0 bases from V and 6 bases from J, the junction contained 7 bases not matched to a gene. This CDR3 region has 15 residues. CDR3: CASSVDAGGLFEQYF. The CDR3 coding sequence is TGTGCCAGCAGCGTAGATGCGGGGGGGCTTTTCGAGCAGTACTTC.

This chain uses TRBV5-6 with TRBJ2-4; 9 bases are a match to TRBD1. The CDR3 loop spans 15 amino acids. CDR1 SGHDT and CDR2 YYEEEE come from the germline V gene. After removal of 0 bases from V and 6 bases from J, the junction contained 4 bases not matched to a gene. DNA for the CDR3: TGTGCCAGCAGCTTGGCGGGACAGGGCGTAAACATTCAGTACTTC. This codes for CASSLAGQGVNIQYF.

J is TRBJ1-2 and V is TRBV11-2; 9 bases are shared with TRBD1. Germline V gene data show CDR1 as SGHAT and CDR2 as FQNNGV. V lost 8 bases and J lost 6; bases outside the gene matches: 7. CDR3 length equals 13 residues. Here the CDR3 reads CASSKDRGDGYTF. The CDR3 DNA reads as TGTGCCAGCTCGAAGGACAGGGGAGATGGCTACACCTTC.

This clonotype was observed once. An end of the junction differs from the germline gene, which may be a read error. V is TRBV7-3 and J is TRBJ2-5; 7 bases match TRBD1. Germline V gene sequence: CDR1 SGHTA, CDR2 FQGTGA. The CDR3 contains 14 residues. CDR3: CASSSTGVGETRYF. CDR3 bases: TGTGCCAGCAGCTCCACAGGGGTGGGGGAGACCCGGTACTTC.

The chain links TRBV27 to TRBJ2-3, with 15 bases lining up with TRBD2. The CDR3 spans 17 residues. Germline CDR1 is MNHEY and CDR2 is SMNVEV (reference sequence). The junction had 7 bases not matched to a gene; V was cut back by 4 bases and J by 5 bases. In DNA form, the CDR3 reads TGTGCCAGCAGTTATAGGACTAGCGGGGGGGCAGGAGATACGCAGTATTTT. Translated: CASSYRTSGGAGDTQYF.

This clonotype occurred a few times. The chain is built from TRBV4-1 and TRBJ2-5; TRBD1 aligns across 7 bases. Germline V lookup: CDR1 MGHRA, CDR2 YSYEKL. CDR3 length: 15 residues. Germline trimming cut 2 bases from V and 2 bases from J; bases unmatched to any gene: 5. This chain's CDR3 is CASSQSQGPQETQYF. The CDR3 nucleotides read TGCGCCAGCAGCCAATCACAGGGGCCTCAAGAGACCCAGTACTTC.

The rearrangement uses TRBV6-2 or TRBV6-3 and TRBJ1-2, with 7 bases identical to TRBD1. The CDR3 sequence is 14 residues long. V dropped 5 bases and J dropped 6; count of bases not matched to a gene: 9. Germline V gene data show CDR1 as MNHEY and CDR2 as SVGEGT. CDR3 loop: CASSRGGTADGYTF. The CDR3 nucleotides are TGTGCCAGCAGTCGGGGGGGGACAGCTGATGGCTACACCTTC.